One sample yielded the 10 T cell receptor beta chains listed below, sequenced in a study of metastatic and nonmetastatic thyroid tumors. Thyroid surgery was preceded by no treatment in any patient. MiXCR re-clonotyped the PCR reads for TCRdb. The data contain around 18,000 clones, 33% of them singletons. Specimen: tumor tissue. These receptors were taken from a male donor with papillary thyroid cancer or a benign thyroid nodule (not recorded which). Some clones in this sample may be carry-over from other donors' samples.

This clone was counted many times. The rearrangement joins TRBV30 to TRBJ1-4; 8 bases are shared with TRBD1. The J segment lost 8 bases and the V segment lost 3 bases, leaving 8 bases of the junction unmatched. CDR3 size: 14 residues. CDR1 is GTSNPN and CDR2 is SVGIG in the germline V gene (reference sequence). CDR3 nucleotide sequence: TGTGCCTGGAGAACCCAGGGGGCGCTCGAAAAACTGTTTTTT. Encoded protein: CAWRTQGALEKLFF.

CDR3 sequence: CAWSVRLAGGQYF. CDR3 DNA: TGTGCCTGGAGTGTACGGTTAGCGGGAGGGCAGTACTTC. This rearrangement joins TRBV30 to TRBJ2-7, with 10 bases matching TRBD2. Germline V gene data show CDR1 as GTSNPN and CDR2 as SVGIG (reference sequence). The length of the CDR3 is 13 residues. V trimming: 0 bases; J trimming: 9 bases; junction bases outside the gene matches: 5.

There are many counts of this clone. V and J are TRBV10-2 and TRBJ2-3; TRBD1 aligns across 9 bases. V was pared by 10 bases and J by 8 bases, with 10 bases of the junction left unmatched. The germline CDR1 and CDR2 sequences are WSHSY and SAAADI. The CDR3 length is 13 residues. The CDR3 DNA reads TGCGCCACGGCACCGGGACAGGGAGTTACGCAGTATTTT. Amino acids: CATAPGQGVTQYF.

In its sample, this clone is medium-sized. The rearrangement uses TRBV2 and TRBJ2-2, with D hard to call. The CDR3 contains 15 residues. V gave up 4 bases and J gave up 4 bases, with 13 bases separating them. Germline CDR1 and CDR2: SNHLY and FYNNEI. This CDR3 is CASSGPDSPTGELFF. The CDR3 bases are TGTGCCAGCAGTGGTCCAGACTCCCCCACCGGGGAGCTGTTTTTT.

This clone is medium-sized in the sample. The chain joins TRBV20-1 to TRBJ1-4, with 7 positions matching TRBD1. The germline V gene encodes CDR1 DFQATT and CDR2 SNEGSKA (reference sequence). The CDR3 has 13 residues. V gave up 2 bases and J gave up 5 bases; unmatched junction bases: 2. The CDR3 coding sequence is TGCAGTGCTAGATGGGACAGAAATGAAAAACTGTTTTTT. Amino acid sequence: CSARWDRNEKLFF.

In its sample, this clone was seen a few times. The chain employs TRBV6-2 or TRBV6-3 and TRBJ2-7; 7 bases fit TRBD1. V gave up 2 bases and J gave up 5 bases; unmatched junction bases: 6. Germline V gene sequence: CDR1 MNHEY, CDR2 SVGEGT. This CDR3 comprises 14 residues. CDR3 bases: TGTGCCAGCAGTTACCGGACAGGCGGTAACGAGCAGTACTTC. This sequence encodes CASSYRTGGNEQYF.

This clone is classed as medium-sized (0.01 to 0.1%). As DNA, the CDR3 is TGTGCCAGCAGCCGGACAGGGGGGAACGAAAAACTGTTTTTT. Encoded protein: CASSRTGGNEKLFF. The rearrangement joins TRBV9 to TRBJ1-4, with 10 bases lining up with TRBD1. The J segment lost 8 bases and the V segment lost 4 bases, leaving 5 bases of the junction unmatched. Per germline, CDR1 SGDLS and CDR2 YYNGEE. The CDR3 runs to 14 residues.

This clone is medium-sized by share. The J gene is TRBJ2-1, the V gene TRBV20-1; D unclear. CDR1 DFQATT and CDR2 SNEGSKA come from the germline V gene (reference sequence). This CDR3 has 12 residues. Trimming removed 0 bases at V and 14 bases at J, with 14 bases between. The CDR3 region is CSARDWANWEFF. The CDR3 DNA reads as TGCAGTGCTAGAGATTGGGCTAATTGGGAGTTCTTC.

This clone is categorized as medium-sized. This chain connects TRBV7-2 to TRBJ1-4, with D unresolved. The CDR3 runs 13 residues. Germline assignment: CDR1 SGHTA and CDR2 FQGNSA. Trimming shortened V by 5 bases and J by 7 bases, and 11 bases separated the two germline ends. The CDR3 loop is CASSPFGGEKLFF. DNA of the CDR3: TGTGCCAGCAGCCCGTTCGGAGGTGAAAAACTGTTTTTT.

On this clone: As the CDR3 is not closed by the conserved phenylalanine or tryptophan, this likely results from a read error. This sequence joins TRBV30 and TRBJ1-2; the D gene is possibly TRBD1 (6 bases). Trimming took 3 bases from V and 4 from J, leaving 9 bases between them. Germline-derived CDR1 and CDR2 are GTSNPN and SVGIG (reference sequence). The CDR3 runs to 12 residues. CDR3 bases: TGTGCCTGGAGCCAGGGGTCCTATGGCTACACCTTG. The encoded protein is CAWSQGSYGYTL.